Following are 11 T cell receptor beta chains from one sample sequenced in a study of blood T cell repertoires in COVID-19. Generated by immunoSEQ multiplex PCR, the TCRdb table keeps only in-frame clones and is missing some. The sample has 150,000 to 200,000 clones, about 88% seen once. Specimen: peripheral blood. These receptor sequences come from a man in his 60s with active or convalescent COVID-19.

The rearrangement links TRBV4-1 to TRBJ2-7, with 12 bases that match TRBD2. The CDR3 is 16 residues long. Germline V CDR1 and CDR2: MGHRA, YSYEKL. J gave up 1 base and V 4 bases, and 5 bases lay outside the gene matches. Here the CDR3 DNA reads TGCGCCAGCAGCCGGACCCTAGCGGGGGGGTCCTACGAGCAGTACTTC. Protein product: CASSRTLAGGSYEQYF.

This rearrangement joins TRBV11-2 to TRBJ2-3; 10 bases fit TRBD2. CDR3 length: 15 amino acids. Germline values: CDR1 SGHAT, CDR2 FQNNGV. V gave up 5 bases and J gave up 5 bases; unmatched junction bases: 7. The CDR3 loop reads CASSRAGGPGDTQYF. As DNA, the CDR3 is TGTGCCAGCAGCCGAGCGGGGGGGCCGGGAGATACGCAGTATTTT. Complete variable domain (other parts from reference TRBV11-2 and TRBJ2-3): EAGVAQSPRYKIIEKRQSVAFWCNPISGHATLYWYQQILGQGPKLLIQFQNNGVVDDSQLPKDRFSAERLKGVDSTLKIQPAKLEDSAVYLCASSRAGGPGDTQYFGPGTRLTVL.

The CDR3 nucleotides are TGTGCCAGCAGCCGAATAAGGGACAGACAAGAGACCCAGTACTTC. Amino acid sequence: CASSRIRDRQETQYF. The chain recombines TRBV7-9 with TRBJ2-5; TRBD1 agrees at 7 bases. Germline trimming cut 5 bases from V and 2 bases from J; bases unmatched to any gene: 8. Germline values: CDR1 SEHNR, CDR2 FQNEAQ (reference sequence). The CDR3 loop spans 15 amino acids.

The chain links TRBV6-6 to TRBJ1-1, with 9 bases identical to TRBD1. V lost 6 bases and J lost 1; bases outside the gene matches: 6. The length of the CDR3 is 15 residues. From germline, CDR1 is MNHNY and CDR2 SVGAGI (reference sequence). CDR3 sequence: CASSEPGQGNTEAFF. The CDR3 DNA reads TGTGCCAGCAGCGAACCGGGACAGGGGAACACTGAAGCTTTCTTT.

The rearrangement joins TRBV3-1 (or the pseudogene TRBV3-2) to TRBJ2-2, with 14 positions matching TRBD2. Trimming took 3 bases from V and 3 from J; bases not matched to a gene: 6. The CDR3 consists of 18 residues. Germline V CDR1 and CDR2: LGHDT, YNNKEL (reference sequence). The chain's CDR3 is CASSHPGTSGSYTGELFF. CDR3 nucleotides: TGTGCCAGCAGCCATCCCGGGACTAGCGGGAGTTACACCGGGGAGCTGTTTTTT.

This clone was observed a single time. This chain uses TRBV19 with TRBJ2-1; the match to TRBD2 covers 7 bases. The length of the CDR3 is 15 residues. With V trimmed by 2 bases and J by 9 bases, 10 bases remained unmatched. CDR1 is LNHDA and CDR2 is SQIVND in the germline V gene (reference sequence). The CDR3 is CASSITSTSTSEQFF. CDR3 bases: TGTGCCAGTAGTATAACATCGACTAGCACTAGTGAGCAGTTCTTC.

V usage is TRBV19 and J usage is TRBJ1-1, with TRBD1 matching 7 bases. This CDR3 contains 14 residues. Germline trimming cut 8 bases from V and 3 bases from J; bases unmatched to any gene: 9. CDR1 is LNHDA, CDR2 SQIVND, per germline (reference sequence). CDR3 bases: TGTGCCAGTGGTACAGGGGAACCCCACACTGAAGCTTTCTTT. Residues: CASGTGEPHTEAFF.

CDR3 amino acids: CASSFREQPQHF. The CDR3 nucleotides are TGTGCCAGCAGCTTTCGGGAACAGCCCCAGCATTTT. The chain employs TRBV7-2 and TRBJ1-5, with D hard to call. V was clipped by 3 bases and J by 7 bases, with 7 bases between them. The CDR3 has 12 residues. Germline V lookup: CDR1 SGHTA, CDR2 FQGNSA.

The chain has TRBV12-3 or TRBV12-4 and TRBJ2-1; D not certain. Trimming pared 2 bases from V and 7 bases from J, leaving 9 bases between. The CDR3 runs 13 residues. CDR3 bases: TGTGCCAGCAGTTTACGAGGTAGGAATGAGCAGTTCTTC. This translates into CASSLRGRNEQFF.

J is TRBJ2-1 and V is TRBV2; TRBD2 matches at 11 bases. The J segment lost 2 bases and the V segment lost 4 bases, leaving 4 bases of the junction unmatched. In germline, CDR1 is SNHLY, CDR2 FYNNEI. CDR3 length equals 16 residues. CDR3 loop: CASSVLAGGPYNEQFF. For the CDR3, the DNA is TGTGCCAGCAGTGTCCTAGCGGGGGGTCCCTACAATGAGCAGTTCTTC.

V usage is TRBV7-9 and J usage is TRBJ1-2; 7 bases line up with TRBD1. The CDR3 is 12 amino acids. The germline CDR1 and CDR2 sequences are SEHNR and FQNEAQ (reference sequence). Losses at the gene ends were 5 bases for V and 8 bases for J; bases not matched to a gene: 5. The CDR3 loop is CASSPGGGGYTF. The CDR3 bases are TGTGCCAGCAGCCCAGGGGGTGGCGGCTACACCTTC.